The 17 T cell receptor beta chains presented below share a single source sample, sequenced in a study of blood T cells in healthy people across ages. Using a J-beta primer mix together with a sample-barcoded 5' primer, a second PCR was run for about 7 to 12 cycles. Each CDR3 protein is one row after TCRdb ran MiXCR on the 5' RACE reads. The table lists about 1.6 million distinct CDR3 sequences, 34% of them singletons. Sequencing was done on a sample of blood. The receptors were sampled from a woman between 25 and 40 years old in good health.

The rearrangement uses TRBV29-1 and TRBJ1-2, with 7 bases lining up with TRBD1. CDR1 and CDR2 from the germline V gene are SQVTM and ANQGSEA. Trimming took 1 base from V and 5 from J; bases not matched to a gene: 10. This CDR3 spans 15 amino acids. CDR3 nucleotide sequence: TGCAGCGTTGAAGTGAATCGACAGGGAAGATATGGCTACACCTTC. Translating gives CSVEVNRQGRYGYTF.

In this sample, this clonotype turned up many times. The chain recombines TRBV20-1 with TRBJ2-1; a weak D match, TRBD2 (5 bases). Trimming stripped 3 bases from V and 6 bases from J, with 18 bases between. The V gene's germline CDR1 is DFQATT and CDR2 SNEGSKA (reference sequence). The CDR3 length is 15 residues. CDR3 DNA: TGCAGTGCTAGCCGGCCAAGGACTCTCTCCAATGAGCAGTTCTTC. Protein: CSASRPRTLSNEQFF.

The gene calls are TRBV6-1 and TRBJ2-1, with TRBD1 matching 10 bases. With 6 bases clipped from V and 5 bases from J, the junction kept 13 bases outside the gene matches. Germline V gene sequence: CDR1 MNHNS, CDR2 SASEGT. This CDR3 has 17 amino acids. The CDR3 coding sequence is TGTGCCAGCAGCCCCTGGGGGGGGGGACAGGGGAACAATGAGCAGTTCTTC. This translates into CASSPWGGGQGNNEQFF.

Details on this clonotype: Germline is not matched at one junction end, which may reflect a read error. The chain recombines TRBV20-1 with TRBJ1-5, with D unresolved. CDR1 and CDR2 from the germline V gene are DFQATT and SNEGSKA (reference sequence). There are 15 residues in the CDR3. The CDR3 loop is CNARVRDNIDQPQHF. The CDR3 bases are TGCAATGCTAGAGTTCGGGATAACATAGATCAGCCCCAGCATTTT.

The V gene is TRBV7-2, the J gene TRBJ2-1; TRBD2 agrees at 8 bases. After removal of 6 bases from V and 3 bases from J, the junction contained 7 bases not matched to a gene. The CDR3 consists of 15 residues. Per germline, CDR1 SGHTA and CDR2 FQGNSA. Here the CDR3 reads CASSRVSGGYNEQFF. In nucleotides, the CDR3 is TGTGCCAGCAGTCGTGTGAGCGGGGGCTACAATGAGCAGTTCTTC.

The chain uses TRBV12-3 or TRBV12-4 and TRBJ2-7, with D possibly TRBD2 on 5 matching bases. V gave up 7 bases and J gave up 1 base, with 14 bases separating them. The CDR3 spans 14 residues. CDR3 in DNA: TGTGCCAGCAACGTCCGGGGAATTTCCTACGAGCAGTACTTC. This sequence encodes CASNVRGISYEQYF.

The chain carries TRBV12-3 or TRBV12-4 and TRBJ2-7; tentatively, D is TRBD2 (5 bases). The CDR3 contains 13 residues. V was cut by 7 bases and J by 1 base, with 11 bases left in between. CDR3 DNA sequence: TGTGCCAGCACTTTGAGGGTATCCTACGAGCAGTACTTC. Translation gives CASTLRVSYEQYF.

A few counts support this clonotype. This rearrangement joins TRBV6-1 to TRBJ1-2; no clear D. The V gene's germline CDR1 is MNHNS and CDR2 SASEGT. V lost 6 bases, J lost 8 bases, and 16 bases lay in between. The CDR3 consists of 13 residues. The DNA of the CDR3 is TGTGCCAGCAGCCCCCGATCCCTAAGGGGCTACACCTTC. As protein: CASSPRSLRGYTF.

This clonotype showed up just a few times. The CDR3 sequence is CAPGGDSGNTIYF. CDR3 nucleotides: TGTGCCCCGGGGGGTGACTCTGGAAACACCATATATTTT. The chain recombines TRBV7-8 with TRBJ1-3; maybe TRBD1 (5 bases). Per germline, CDR1 SGHVS and CDR2 FQNEAQ. V shed 11 bases and J shed 0 bases, with 11 bases lying between them. The CDR3 loop spans 13 amino acids.

This clonotype was picked up a small number of times. The rearrangement joins TRBV11-2 to TRBJ2-5, with TRBD2 as a possible D gene (6 bases). The end of the DNA is better explained by TRBJ2-7, so the J call may be wrong. Per the germline V gene, CDR1 is SGHAT and CDR2 is FQNNGV. The CDR3 runs to 16 residues. The CDR3 region is CASSLFVVGQGGEQYF. The CDR3 region has the DNA TGTGCCAGCAGCTTGTTCGTGGTCGGGCAGGGAGGCGAGCAGTACTTC.

The rearrangement uses TRBV6-1 and TRBJ1-2; D might be TRBD1 (5 bases). Germline V CDR1 and CDR2: MNHNS, SASEGT. V gave up 4 bases and J gave up 8 bases, with 17 bases separating them. The CDR3 is 14 residues long. The CDR3 region is CASSGGNRPEGYTF. For the CDR3, the DNA is TGTGCCAGCAGTGGGGGGAACAGGCCTGAAGGCTACACCTTC.

A note on this clonotype: Germline is not matched at one junction end, which may reflect a read error. CDR3 DNA sequence: TGCGCCAGCAGCTTTACGACTAGCGGGTACAGTGAGCAGTTCTTC. It encodes CASSFTTSGYSEQFF. The V call is TRBV5-1, the J call TRBJ2-1; 10 bases fit TRBD2. The CDR3 runs 15 residues. The germline CDR1 and CDR2 sequences are SGHRS and YFSETQ.

V usage is TRBV4-1 and J usage is TRBJ1-5, with a possible D match to TRBD1 (5 bases). V was pared by 3 bases and J by 2 bases, with 14 bases between. The germline CDR1 and CDR2 sequences are MGHRA and YSYEKL. The CDR3 is made up of 16 amino acids. The DNA of the CDR3 is TGCGCCAGCAGCCATATCGCCAGGGCGGGCAATCAGCCCCAGCATTTT. This gives the protein CASSHIARAGNQPQHF.

V and J are TRBV12-3 or TRBV12-4 and TRBJ1-5, with D perhaps matching TRBD1 (6 bases). The CDR3 loop spans 14 amino acids. Trimming took off 5 bases at V and 6 bases at J, with 14 bases between the two ends. Here the CDR3 DNA reads TGTGCCAGCAGTCTTGTACAGGGATTTCAGCCCCAGCATTTT. Its translation: CASSLVQGFQPQHF.

CDR3: CAWSLAGGGPDTQYF. In DNA form, the CDR3 reads TGTGCCTGGAGTTTAGCGGGGGGTGGACCAGATACGCAGTATTTT. The V call is TRBV30, the J call TRBJ2-3; 10 bases agree with TRBD2. The V gene end was trimmed by 2 bases and the J gene end by 4 bases; junction bases not matched to a gene: 6. The CDR3 loop spans 15 amino acids. CDR1 and CDR2 (germline): GTSNPN, SVGIG (reference sequence). The full variable domain, rest sourced from reference TRBV30 and TRBJ2-3, is SQTIHQWPATLVQPVGSPLSLECTVEGTSNPNLYWYRQAAGRGLQLLFYSVGIGQISSEVPQNLSASRPQDRQFILSSKKLLLSDSGFYLCAWSLAGGGPDTQYFGPGTRLTVL.

The chain is built from TRBV5-1 and TRBJ2-6; possibly TRBD1 for D (6 bases). CDR3 length equals 17 residues. Trimming cost V 4 bases and J 4 bases, with 18 bases left between them. Germline V gives CDR1 SGHRS, CDR2 YFSETQ. Written as DNA, the CDR3 is TGCGCCAGCAGCGAATGGACAGTTAACTCCGGGGCCAACGTCCTGACTTTC. Translated: CASSEWTVNSGANVLTF.

There are a few counts of this clonotype. The rearrangement links TRBV7-2 to TRBJ1-1; 7 nucleotides match TRBD1. The CDR3 spans 15 residues. CDR1 and CDR2 from the germline V gene are SGHTA and FQGNSA. J was trimmed by 4 bases and V by 6 bases; bases with no gene match: 11. For the CDR3, the DNA is TGTGCCAGCAGATCCCAGGGGGGGCGACCCACTGAAGCTTTCTTT. It translates to CASRSQGGRPTEAFF.